Listed below are T cell receptor beta chains from one sample, sequenced in a study of CD8 T cells in ankylosing spondylitis. TCRdb passed the 5' RACE reads through MiXCR, listing each CDR3 protein once. In the table there are 250,000 to 350,000 distinct CDR3 sequences, 15% to 20% of which are singletons. Sequencing was carried out using blood, either unsorted or a sorted T cell fraction (not recorded which). The receptors here all came from a male donor with ankylosing spondylitis or in good health (not recorded which). Both conserved end residues are part of each CDR3. The D gene is left open where the match is weak. The size entry is marked missing in some rows and otherwise reads once, few, many or a size class.

TRBV7-9,TRBJ2-1,TRBD2,.,CASSLRTSGGVHNEQFF,TGTGCCAGCAGCTTACGGACTAGCGGGGGGGTGCACAATGAGCAGTTCTTC
TRBV5-1,TRBJ1-1,TRBD1,few,CASADRVNTEAFF,TGCGCCAGCGCCGACAGGGTCAACACTGAAGCTTTCTTT
TRBV29-1,TRBJ2-1,.,few,CSVSLFGQFF,TGCAGCGTTTCCCTTTTTGGGCAGTTCTTC
TRBV29-1,TRBJ1-1,TRBD1,.,CSATGTGGTEAFF,TGCAGCGCCACCGGGACAGGGGGCACTGAAGCTTTCTTT
TRBV9,TRBJ2-3,.,.,CASSLGARGGHTDTQYF,TGTGCCAGCAGCCTAGGGGCCCGCGGAGGGCACACAGATACGCAGTATTTT
TRBV6-1,TRBJ1-1,.,few,CAGARGMNTEAFF,TGTGCCGGGGCTAGGGGCATGAACACTGAAGCTTTCTTT
TRBV28,TRBJ2-5,TRBD2,.,CASSGPLAGGDPWYQETQYF,TGTGCCAGCAGTGGCCCACTAGCGGGAGGGGACCCTTGGTACCAAGAGACCCAGTACTTC
TRBV12-3/TRBV12-4,TRBJ2-2,.,.,CASSSGAQVGNTGELFF,TGTGCCAGCAGTTCAGGTGCCCAGGTCGGGAACACCGGGGAGCTGTTTTTT
TRBV10-3,TRBJ2-2,.,few,CAISESVAVTGELFF,TGTGCCATCAGTGAGTCAGTGGCAGTCACCGGGGAGCTGTTTTTT
TRBV28,TRBJ2-3,TRBD2,.,CASSLAGLAEYRDTQYF,TGTGCCAGCAGTTTAGCAGGACTAGCAGAGTATCGAGATACGCAGTATTTT
TRBV20-1,TRBJ1-2,.,many,CSGSGPLYGYTF,TGCAGTGGATCGGGCCCCTTATATGGCTACACCTTC
TRBV5-6,TRBJ2-5,.,few,CASSGSGRETQYF,TGTGCCAGCAGCGGTAGCGGAAGAGAGACCCAGTACTTC
TRBV14,TRBJ2-3,.,many,CASSQVASGTQYF,TGTGCCAGCAGCCAAGTGGCTTCCGGTACGCAGTATTTT
TRBV20-1,TRBJ1-1,.,few,CSASVRLQNTEAFF,TGCAGTGCTAGCGTGCGACTCCAGAACACTGAAGCTTTCTTT
TRBV9,TRBJ2-3,.,few,CASSVAPGTDSTQDTQYF,TGTGCCAGCAGCGTAGCCCCCGGGACTGACAGCACACAAGATACGCAGTATTTT
TRBV20-1,TRBJ1-1,TRBD1,.,CSARPQGSRNTEAFF,TGCAGTGCTAGACCACAGGGGTCTCGAAACACTGAAGCTTTCTTT
TRBV3-1,TRBJ1-6,TRBD1,.,CASSGTVDSPLHF,TGTGCCAGCTCGGGGACAGTAGATTCACCCCTCCACTTT
TRBV27,TRBJ2-3,TRBD2,many,CASSLSSGRASTDTQYF,TGTGCCAGCAGTTTATCTAGCGGGAGGGCCAGTACAGATACGCAGTATTTT
TRBV20-1,TRBJ1-1,TRBD1,many,CSARSGQGGTEAFF,TGCAGTGCTAGATCTGGACAGGGAGGCACTGAAGCTTTCTTT
TRBV12-3/TRBV12-4,TRBJ1-1,TRBD1,few,CASSLPWEGAGAFF,TGTGCCAGCAGTTTGCCCTGGGAGGGGGCCGGAGCTTTCTTT
TRBV10-3,TRBJ2-3,TRBD2,few,CAISAGLAGDQGTQYF,TGTGCCATCAGTGCCGGACTAGCGGGGGACCAAGGCACGCAGTATTTT
TRBV7-8,TRBJ1-5,.,.,CASSPQRIVTGPQHF,TGTGCCAGCAGCCCCCAACGGATAGTAACAGGGCCCCAGCATTTT
TRBV12-3/TRBV12-4,TRBJ2-5,TRBD1,.,CASSPTGTGPQETQYF,TGTGCCAGCAGCCCAACCGGGACAGGACCACAAGAGACCCAGTACTTC
TRBV5-1,TRBJ1-6,.,few,CASSGGERRPNSPLHF,TGCGCCAGCAGCGGGGGGGAACGGAGGCCTAATTCACCCCTCCACTTT
TRBV24-1,TRBJ2-3,TRBD2,many,CATSVTSGGTDTQYF,TGTGCCACCAGTGTCACTAGCGGGGGCACAGATACGCAGTATTTT
TRBV30,TRBJ2-2,TRBD2,.,CAWDRGGLTGELFF,TGTGCCTGGGATCGGGGGGGTCTAACCGGGGAGCTGTTTTTT
TRBV20-1,TRBJ2-1,TRBD2,.,CSARSGRSFSNEQFF,TGCAGTGCTAGGTCCGGGAGGAGTTTTAGCAATGAGCAGTTCTTC
TRBV7-9,TRBJ2-3,.,.,CASSFWRVTDTQYF,TGTGCCAGCAGCTTTTGGAGGGTCACAGATACGCAGTATTTT
TRBV12-3/TRBV12-4,TRBJ2-1,.,few,CASSPGIGGSYNEQFF,TGTGCCAGCAGCCCCGGTATAGGGGGTTCCTACAATGAGCAGTTCTTC
TRBV29-1,TRBJ2-3,TRBD2,many,CSVVAGGGTDTQYF,TGCAGCGTTGTAGCGGGAGGGGGAACAGATACGCAGTATTTT
TRBV7-9,TRBJ1-6,.,many,CASSRGESPLHF,TGTGCCAGCAGCCGCGGTGAATCACCCCTCCACTTT
TRBV5-1,TRBJ1-2,.,many,CASSLDGGSDYGYTF,TGCGCCAGCAGCTTGGATGGGGGATCAGACTATGGCTACACCTTC
TRBV7-2,TRBJ2-5,.,.,CASSLSVEETQYF,TGTGCCAGCAGCTTAAGTGTAGAAGAGACCCAGTACTTC
TRBV7-2,TRBJ2-3,TRBD2,few,CASSFLLAGTVDTQYF,TGTGCCAGCAGCTTCTTACTAGCGGGGACTGTAGATACGCAGTATTTT
TRBV25-1,TRBJ2-3,TRBD2,.,CASSVSSGRMNTQYF,TGTGCCAGCAGTGTCTCTAGCGGGAGGATGAATACGCAGTATTTT
TRBV20-1,TRBJ2-2,TRBD2,.,CSARRLADDTGELFF,TGCAGTGCTAGGAGGCTAGCGGACGACACCGGGGAGCTGTTTTTT
TRBV5-6,TRBJ2-2,TRBD1,.,CASSLQGGSTGELFF,TGTGCCAGCAGCTTACAGGGGGGAAGCACCGGGGAGCTGTTTTTT
TRBV12-3/TRBV12-4,TRBJ2-3,TRBD2,.,CASSPRREGLTQYF,TGTGCCAGCAGCCCTCGGAGGGAGGGCCTCACGCAGTATTTT
TRBV5-1,TRBJ2-1,.,.,CASTPGAADNEQFF,TGCGCCAGCACCCCGGGAGCCGCTGACAATGAGCAGTTCTTC
TRBV27,TRBJ2-3,.,many,CASSYRSSTDTQYF,TGTGCCAGCAGTTATCGGTCTAGCACAGATACGCAGTATTTT
TRBV5-5,TRBJ2-1,TRBD1,few,CATRQNLDRVLRNEQFF,TGTGCCACCAGGCAGAATCTAGACAGGGTTCTCAGAAATGAGCAGTTCTTC
TRBV5-1,TRBJ2-3,.,.,CASSSTGYSGTDTQYF,TGCGCCAGCAGCTCAACAGGGTACTCCGGCACAGATACGCAGTATTTT
TRBV2,TRBJ1-4,.,.,CASSGVAEKLFF,TGTGCCAGCAGTGGTGTAGCAGAAAAACTGTTTTTT
TRBV12-3/TRBV12-4,TRBJ2-3,.,few,CASSPWGRGRDTQYF,TGTGCCAGCAGCCCGTGGGGCAGGGGAAGAGATACGCAGTATTTT
TRBV20-1,TRBJ2-1,.,.,CSASPRRGSSYNEQFF,TGCAGTGCTAGCCCCCGCAGGGGTTCCTCCTACAATGAGCAGTTCTTC
TRBV9,TRBJ2-3,TRBD2,few,CASSVAAGGPTDTQYF,TGTGCCAGCAGCGTAGCGGCGGGAGGGCCGACAGATACGCAGTATTTT
TRBV9,TRBJ2-2,.,many,CASSAGIGELFF,TGTGCCAGCAGCGCAGGGATAGGGGAGCTGTTTTTT
TRBV27,TRBJ2-1,.,.,CASSPFVTHNEQFF,TGTGCCAGCAGTCCTTTCGTAACCCACAATGAGCAGTTCTTC
TRBV5-1,TRBJ2-2,.,few,CASSFSRGANTGELFF,TGCGCCAGCAGCTTCAGTCGCGGGGCGAACACCGGGGAGCTGTTTTTT
TRBV20-1,TRBJ1-4,.,many,CSARDVRSPTNEKLFF,TGCAGTGCTAGAGATGTTAGGTCTCCCACTAATGAAAAACTGTTTTTT
TRBV12-3/TRBV12-4,TRBJ2-2,TRBD1,few,CASSSQLTGVWTGELFF,TGTGCCAGCAGTTCCCAATTGACAGGGGTGTGGACCGGGGAGCTGTTTTTT
TRBV12-3/TRBV12-4,TRBJ1-5,.,few,CASSLTGWGQPQHF,TGTGCCAGCAGTCTAACGGGTTGGGGTCAGCCCCAGCATTTT
TRBV7-2,TRBJ1-1,TRBD1,.,CASSRQGPLQSSTEAFF,TGTGCCAGCAGCCGACAGGGCCCTTTACAATCGAGCACTGAAGCTTTCTTT
TRBV10-3,TRBJ1-2,.,many,CAISAWQGNGYTF,TGTGCCATCAGTGCATGGCAGGGCAATGGCTACACCTTC
TRBV20-1,TRBJ2-1,.,few,CSVSRTSPNEQFF,TGCAGTGTAAGCAGAACATCCCCCAATGAGCAGTTCTTC